This T cell receptor (beta chain) is drawn from a study of cytotoxic CD8 clonotypes in ibrutinib-treated CLL. Study summary: Once treatment had gone on for a median of 12 months, range 6 to 36, response samples were drawn. Study findings and constraints: Exceeding age-matched healthy donors, baseline clonality also tracked the counts of circulating CD8+ T cells.

Libraries of TCR beta were made from approximately 2.2 micrograms of genomic DNA that came from cryopreserved PBMCs. This CDR3 region has 14 residues. CDR1 is LGHNA and CDR2 is YSLEER in the germline V gene. The V end lost 0 bases, the J end lost 0 bases, and 5 bases lay between the germline ends. Assay: immunoSEQ multiplex PCR; the TCRdb copy retains only in-frame clones and omits some. Among about 130,000 clones listed, around 84% were seen once. Remarks on this clone: Its antigen remains unidentified.

The chain couples TRBV4-3 to TRBJ1-1; D is undetermined. The input for sequencing was PBMCs, taken after 24 months of ibrutinib treatment. The sequence came from a human donor with chronic lymphocytic leukemia. DNA for the CDR3: TGCGCCAGCAGCCAAGATATGGTGAACACTGAAGCTTTCTTT. The encoded protein is CASSQDMVNTEAFF.